This TCR beta chain was observed in a study of cytomegalovirus exposure and HLA in healthy donors. Whole-study findings and limits: Associated with cytomegalovirus, according to the listing, were around 170 TCR beta chains.

CDR3 length: 14 residues. Looked up from germline, CDR1 is KGHSH and CDR2 is LQKENI. V lost 5 bases, J lost 7 bases, and 15 bases lay in between. Using immunoSEQ multiplex PCR, the repertoire was profiled, and TCRdb retains in-frame clones only, with some absent. The table has 110,000 to 150,000 clones, 84% seen once. Details on this clone: Its antigen is as yet unknown.

This chain connects TRBV18 to TRBJ2-1; D not resolved. The receptor was isolated from a woman in her 30s in good health and CMV-seronegative. Material: PBMCs. The CDR3 DNA reads TGTGCCAGCTCAATCGCAGGCACGAAAAATGAGCAGTTCTTC. This encodes CASSIAGTKNEQFF.